The rows below give T cell receptor beta chains drawn from one sample of a study of blood T cell repertoires in COVID-19. Libraries were prepared by immunoSEQ multiplex PCR; TCRdb keeps only in-frame clonotypes and omits some of them. The table lists 270,000 or so clones, 86% of them singletons, with approximately 12% in the top ten. Sequencing was performed on peripheral blood. These receptors were taken from a woman aged 30 to 39 with COVID-19, enrolled during active disease. Each CDR3 is given with its conserved first and last residue. Each record gives: D gene, clone size, J gene, V gene, CDR3 DNA, CDR3 protein. D genes are given only for firm matches. Clone size is given for some rows only: seen once, a few or many times, or a class if the clone is expanded.

d_call: NA; clone_size: few; j_call: TRBJ1-2; v_call: TRBV2; cdr3_nt: TGTGCCAGCAGTGAAGTTTTGGCACAGTTCTATGGCTACACCTTC; cdr3_aa: CASSEVLAQFYGYTF
d_call: TRBD2; clone_size: NA; j_call: TRBJ2-1; v_call: TRBV5-1; cdr3_nt: TGCGCCAGCAGCCAGGGACTAGCGGGGGTCAATGAGCAGTTCTTC; cdr3_aa: CASSQGLAGVNEQFF
d_call: NA; clone_size: NA; j_call: TRBJ2-6; v_call: TRBV3-1/TRBV3-2; cdr3_nt: TGTGCCAGCAGCCCTTCCCTAAGCTCTGGGGCCAACGTCCTGACTTTC; cdr3_aa: CASSPSLSSGANVLTF
d_call: TRBD2; clone_size: NA; j_call: TRBJ2-7; v_call: TRBV4-1; cdr3_nt: TGCGCCAGCAGCCTTCAAGCGGGGTCCTACGAGCAGTACTTC; cdr3_aa: CASSLQAGSYEQYF
d_call: NA; clone_size: NA; j_call: TRBJ2-5; v_call: TRBV12-3/TRBV12-4; cdr3_nt: TGTGCCAGCAGTTTTACCGGGGGGACCCAGTACTTC; cdr3_aa: CASSFTGGTQYF
d_call: TRBD1; clone_size: NA; j_call: TRBJ2-7; v_call: TRBV6-1; cdr3_nt: TGTGCCAGCAGTGAATTGGCTGGACAGGGGATAATCGAGCAGTACTTC; cdr3_aa: CASSELAGQGIIEQYF
d_call: TRBD1; clone_size: NA; j_call: TRBJ1-2; v_call: TRBV2; cdr3_nt: TGTGCCAGCAGGGAGAAAACAGGGGGCGCCTATGGCTACACCTTC; cdr3_aa: CASREKTGGAYGYTF
d_call: TRBD1; clone_size: NA; j_call: TRBJ1-2; v_call: TRBV2; cdr3_nt: TGTGCCAGCAGTGCCGGGACAGGGGACCCCTATGGCTACACCTTC; cdr3_aa: CASSAGTGDPYGYTF
d_call: TRBD1; clone_size: NA; j_call: TRBJ2-5; v_call: TRBV24-1; cdr3_nt: TGTGCCACCAGTGACCCCAGACAGGGGGGGCAAGAGACCCAGTACTTC; cdr3_aa: CATSDPRQGGQETQYF
d_call: TRBD2; clone_size: NA; j_call: TRBJ2-7; v_call: TRBV20-1; cdr3_nt: TGCAGTGCTAGTACTAGCGGGGGGTCCCCTTACGAGCAGTACTTC; cdr3_aa: CSASTSGGSPYEQYF
d_call: NA; clone_size: few; j_call: TRBJ2-5; v_call: TRBV19; cdr3_nt: TGTGCCAGTGGATGGGGGGACCAAGAGACCCAGTACTTC; cdr3_aa: CASGWGDQETQYF
d_call: NA; clone_size: many; j_call: TRBJ1-4; v_call: TRBV27; cdr3_nt: TGTGCCACCATGGACGGGGAGAATGAAAAACTGTTTTTT; cdr3_aa: CATMDGENEKLFF
d_call: NA; clone_size: NA; j_call: TRBJ2-3; v_call: TRBV5-4; cdr3_nt: TGTGCCAGCAGCTTGGGCGGCACAGATACGCAGTATTTT; cdr3_aa: CASSLGGTDTQYF
d_call: NA; clone_size: once; j_call: TRBJ2-6; v_call: TRBV13; cdr3_nt: TGTGCCAGCAGCCAGAACCCCAGCTCTGGGGCCAACGTCCTGACTTTC; cdr3_aa: CASSQNPSSGANVLTF
d_call: NA; clone_size: once; j_call: TRBJ1-1; v_call: TRBV5-6; cdr3_nt: TGTGCCAGCAGCTTGGGGCACCGTGAAGCTTTCTTT; cdr3_aa: CASSLGHREAFF
d_call: TRBD2; clone_size: NA; j_call: TRBJ2-3; v_call: TRBV5-1; cdr3_nt: TGCGCCAGCAGCTGGAGCGGGGGGGACACAGATACGCAGTATTTT; cdr3_aa: CASSWSGGDTDTQYF
d_call: TRBD1; clone_size: NA; j_call: TRBJ1-6; v_call: TRBV5-1; cdr3_nt: TGCGCCAGCAGCTTGCCCGACAGGGTAGCACCCCTCCACTTT; cdr3_aa: CASSLPDRVAPLHF
d_call: NA; clone_size: NA; j_call: TRBJ2-2; v_call: TRBV6-6; cdr3_nt: TGTGCCAGCAGTTACGAAGACAGTACCGGGGAGCTGTTTTTT; cdr3_aa: CASSYEDSTGELFF
d_call: TRBD2; clone_size: NA; j_call: TRBJ2-5; v_call: TRBV2; cdr3_nt: TGTGCCAGCAGTGAAGGAGCGGGGGGGAAAGAGACCCAGTACTTC; cdr3_aa: CASSEGAGGKETQYF
d_call: NA; clone_size: NA; j_call: TRBJ2-5; v_call: TRBV7-9; cdr3_nt: TGTGCCAGCACCTACAGGGCAAGGGAGACCCAGTACTTC; cdr3_aa: CASTYRARETQYF
d_call: NA; clone_size: NA; j_call: TRBJ2-1; v_call: TRBV18; cdr3_nt: TGTGCCAGCTCAAATCAGGGGGAGCAGTTCTTC; cdr3_aa: CASSNQGEQFF
d_call: NA; clone_size: NA; j_call: TRBJ1-1; v_call: TRBV21-1; cdr3_nt: TGTGCCAGCTCTGGTTCGCGAGCTTTCTTT; cdr3_aa: CASSGSRAFF
d_call: TRBD1; clone_size: NA; j_call: TRBJ2-5; v_call: TRBV18; cdr3_nt: TGTGCCAGCTCAGCAGACAGGGGAGAGACCCAGTACTTC; cdr3_aa: CASSADRGETQYF
d_call: NA; clone_size: NA; j_call: TRBJ1-1; v_call: TRBV6-2/TRBV6-3; cdr3_nt: TGTGCCAGCAGCGAGAGGACTGAAGCTTTCTTT; cdr3_aa: CASSERTEAFF
d_call: NA; clone_size: NA; j_call: TRBJ1-6; v_call: TRBV5-1; cdr3_nt: TGCGCCAGCGCCCGGACGGGAAACAGGGATTCACCCCTCCACTTT; cdr3_aa: CASARTGNRDSPLHF
d_call: TRBD1; clone_size: NA; j_call: TRBJ1-2; v_call: TRBV19; cdr3_nt: TGTGCCAGTAGCCTCGACAGGGCGGATGGCTACACCTTC; cdr3_aa: CASSLDRADGYTF
d_call: TRBD2; clone_size: NA; j_call: TRBJ2-1; v_call: TRBV7-9; cdr3_nt: TGTGCCAGCAGCGTTACTAGCGCCACCTACAATGAGCAGTTCTTC; cdr3_aa: CASSVTSATYNEQFF
d_call: NA; clone_size: few; j_call: TRBJ2-3; v_call: TRBV27; cdr3_nt: TGTGCCAGCAGCGAGATTCGGTTGATCACAGATACGCAGTATTTT; cdr3_aa: CASSEIRLITDTQYF
d_call: TRBD2; clone_size: NA; j_call: TRBJ2-3; v_call: TRBV2; cdr3_nt: TGTGCCAGCAGTGAAGCCCAGCTAGCGGGGGGGACAGATACGCAGTATTTT; cdr3_aa: CASSEAQLAGGTDTQYF
d_call: TRBD1; clone_size: NA; j_call: TRBJ1-4; v_call: TRBV2; cdr3_nt: TGTGCCAGCAGTTACCAGGGGGCACCTAATGAAAAACTGTTTTTT; cdr3_aa: CASSYQGAPNEKLFF
d_call: NA; clone_size: NA; j_call: TRBJ2-3; v_call: TRBV3-1/TRBV3-2; cdr3_nt: TGTGCCAGCAGCCCCCAACAACGCACAGATACGCAGTATTTT; cdr3_aa: CASSPQQRTDTQYF
d_call: NA; clone_size: once; j_call: TRBJ1-6; v_call: TRBV3-1/TRBV3-2; cdr3_nt: TGTGCCAGCAGCCAAGTAGATGGTAATTCACCCCTCCACTTT; cdr3_aa: CASSQVDGNSPLHF
d_call: NA; clone_size: NA; j_call: TRBJ2-2; v_call: TRBV6-5; cdr3_nt: TGTGCCAGTAAAGGTGGCGGGGCCGGGGAGCTGTTTTTT; cdr3_aa: CASKGGGAGELFF
d_call: NA; clone_size: NA; j_call: TRBJ2-7; v_call: TRBV7-9; cdr3_nt: TGTGCCAGCAGCCACCAGGGCCCCACCTACGAGCAGTACTTC; cdr3_aa: CASSHQGPTYEQYF
d_call: TRBD2; clone_size: once; j_call: TRBJ2-7; v_call: TRBV4-2; cdr3_nt: TGTGCCAGCAGCCAGGGACTAGCGAGAACCTACGAGCAGTACTTC; cdr3_aa: CASSQGLARTYEQYF
d_call: NA; clone_size: NA; j_call: TRBJ1-5; v_call: TRBV5-1; cdr3_nt: TGCGCCAGCAGCTTGGAGGTACCGGGACAAGTCGGGTTGGGCAATCAGCCCCAGCATTTT; cdr3_aa: CASSLEVPGQVGLGNQPQHF
d_call: NA; clone_size: once; j_call: TRBJ1-2; v_call: TRBV5-1; cdr3_nt: TGCGCCAGCAGCTCGCAGGGGTTGGTCTATGGCTACACCTTC; cdr3_aa: CASSSQGLVYGYTF
d_call: NA; clone_size: NA; j_call: TRBJ2-7; v_call: TRBV19; cdr3_nt: TGTGCCAGTAGTATTCGGACAACGGCACGCGAGCAGTACTTC; cdr3_aa: CASSIRTTAREQYF
d_call: TRBD1; clone_size: NA; j_call: TRBJ2-1; v_call: TRBV10-3; cdr3_nt: TGTGCCATCAGTCTCGGACAGGAGAGTGAGCAGTTCTTC; cdr3_aa: CAISLGQESEQFF
d_call: NA; clone_size: NA; j_call: TRBJ2-5; v_call: TRBV6-1; cdr3_nt: TGTGCCAGCAGTGAGCAGGGGTTGGTTTTGTTAGGGACCCAGTACTTC; cdr3_aa: CASSEQGLVLLGTQYF
d_call: TRBD2; clone_size: NA; j_call: TRBJ2-1; v_call: TRBV9; cdr3_nt: TGTGCCAGCAGCCAGCGGGGACTACCTAGCCCTTTAGAGCAGTTCTTC; cdr3_aa: CASSQRGLPSPLEQFF
d_call: NA; clone_size: NA; j_call: TRBJ2-4; v_call: TRBV11-2; cdr3_nt: TGTGCCAGCAGCTTAGGGGGGCTAAAAAACATTCAGTACTTC; cdr3_aa: CASSLGGLKNIQYF
d_call: NA; clone_size: NA; j_call: TRBJ1-5; v_call: TRBV7-9; cdr3_nt: TGTGCCAGCAGCCAAATGAGTGGTTGGACAGACCGCAATCAGCCCCAGCATTTT; cdr3_aa: CASSQMSGWTDRNQPQHF
d_call: NA; clone_size: NA; j_call: TRBJ2-3; v_call: TRBV27; cdr3_nt: TGTGCCAGCAGTTTTGGGGGGGGGCGGTCAGATACGCAGTATTTT; cdr3_aa: CASSFGGGRSDTQYF
d_call: TRBD1; clone_size: NA; j_call: TRBJ2-3; v_call: TRBV25-1; cdr3_nt: TGTGCCAGCAGTGAGGACAGGGGGCCAGATACGCAGTATTTT; cdr3_aa: CASSEDRGPDTQYF